The sequence of this TCR beta chain was determined in a study of cytomegalovirus exposure and HLA in healthy donors. Trimming at V came to 5 bases and at J to 1 base, leaving 7 bases not matched to a gene. The V gene's germline CDR1 is SEHNR and CDR2 FQNEAQ (reference sequence). The CDR3 runs 16 residues. General study points: The tendency of first-cohort TCR clusters to co-occur in the roughly 130 validation repertoires emerged from a later analysis. In vitro testing confirmed a few CMV-associated chains as specific for CMV antigens. Most sequenced TCRs were rare (though some public TCRs occurred in many donors).

This table comes from immunoSEQ multiplex PCR, and its TCRdb copy is limited to in-frame clones, with some not included. Among some 100,000 clones, about 91% were seen once, and the ten largest hold more than 1.5%. With regard to this clone: Its specificity is not known.

The origin of this receptor is a man aged 18 to 30 in good health and CMV-seronegative. The genes are TRBV7-9 and TRBJ2-2, with TRBD1 matching over 7 bases. The sample consisted of PBMCs. The CDR3 region has the DNA TGTGCCAGCAGCCCCAGACAGGGCTTGAACACCGGGGAGCTGTTTTTT. Protein sequence: CASSPRQGLNTGELFF.